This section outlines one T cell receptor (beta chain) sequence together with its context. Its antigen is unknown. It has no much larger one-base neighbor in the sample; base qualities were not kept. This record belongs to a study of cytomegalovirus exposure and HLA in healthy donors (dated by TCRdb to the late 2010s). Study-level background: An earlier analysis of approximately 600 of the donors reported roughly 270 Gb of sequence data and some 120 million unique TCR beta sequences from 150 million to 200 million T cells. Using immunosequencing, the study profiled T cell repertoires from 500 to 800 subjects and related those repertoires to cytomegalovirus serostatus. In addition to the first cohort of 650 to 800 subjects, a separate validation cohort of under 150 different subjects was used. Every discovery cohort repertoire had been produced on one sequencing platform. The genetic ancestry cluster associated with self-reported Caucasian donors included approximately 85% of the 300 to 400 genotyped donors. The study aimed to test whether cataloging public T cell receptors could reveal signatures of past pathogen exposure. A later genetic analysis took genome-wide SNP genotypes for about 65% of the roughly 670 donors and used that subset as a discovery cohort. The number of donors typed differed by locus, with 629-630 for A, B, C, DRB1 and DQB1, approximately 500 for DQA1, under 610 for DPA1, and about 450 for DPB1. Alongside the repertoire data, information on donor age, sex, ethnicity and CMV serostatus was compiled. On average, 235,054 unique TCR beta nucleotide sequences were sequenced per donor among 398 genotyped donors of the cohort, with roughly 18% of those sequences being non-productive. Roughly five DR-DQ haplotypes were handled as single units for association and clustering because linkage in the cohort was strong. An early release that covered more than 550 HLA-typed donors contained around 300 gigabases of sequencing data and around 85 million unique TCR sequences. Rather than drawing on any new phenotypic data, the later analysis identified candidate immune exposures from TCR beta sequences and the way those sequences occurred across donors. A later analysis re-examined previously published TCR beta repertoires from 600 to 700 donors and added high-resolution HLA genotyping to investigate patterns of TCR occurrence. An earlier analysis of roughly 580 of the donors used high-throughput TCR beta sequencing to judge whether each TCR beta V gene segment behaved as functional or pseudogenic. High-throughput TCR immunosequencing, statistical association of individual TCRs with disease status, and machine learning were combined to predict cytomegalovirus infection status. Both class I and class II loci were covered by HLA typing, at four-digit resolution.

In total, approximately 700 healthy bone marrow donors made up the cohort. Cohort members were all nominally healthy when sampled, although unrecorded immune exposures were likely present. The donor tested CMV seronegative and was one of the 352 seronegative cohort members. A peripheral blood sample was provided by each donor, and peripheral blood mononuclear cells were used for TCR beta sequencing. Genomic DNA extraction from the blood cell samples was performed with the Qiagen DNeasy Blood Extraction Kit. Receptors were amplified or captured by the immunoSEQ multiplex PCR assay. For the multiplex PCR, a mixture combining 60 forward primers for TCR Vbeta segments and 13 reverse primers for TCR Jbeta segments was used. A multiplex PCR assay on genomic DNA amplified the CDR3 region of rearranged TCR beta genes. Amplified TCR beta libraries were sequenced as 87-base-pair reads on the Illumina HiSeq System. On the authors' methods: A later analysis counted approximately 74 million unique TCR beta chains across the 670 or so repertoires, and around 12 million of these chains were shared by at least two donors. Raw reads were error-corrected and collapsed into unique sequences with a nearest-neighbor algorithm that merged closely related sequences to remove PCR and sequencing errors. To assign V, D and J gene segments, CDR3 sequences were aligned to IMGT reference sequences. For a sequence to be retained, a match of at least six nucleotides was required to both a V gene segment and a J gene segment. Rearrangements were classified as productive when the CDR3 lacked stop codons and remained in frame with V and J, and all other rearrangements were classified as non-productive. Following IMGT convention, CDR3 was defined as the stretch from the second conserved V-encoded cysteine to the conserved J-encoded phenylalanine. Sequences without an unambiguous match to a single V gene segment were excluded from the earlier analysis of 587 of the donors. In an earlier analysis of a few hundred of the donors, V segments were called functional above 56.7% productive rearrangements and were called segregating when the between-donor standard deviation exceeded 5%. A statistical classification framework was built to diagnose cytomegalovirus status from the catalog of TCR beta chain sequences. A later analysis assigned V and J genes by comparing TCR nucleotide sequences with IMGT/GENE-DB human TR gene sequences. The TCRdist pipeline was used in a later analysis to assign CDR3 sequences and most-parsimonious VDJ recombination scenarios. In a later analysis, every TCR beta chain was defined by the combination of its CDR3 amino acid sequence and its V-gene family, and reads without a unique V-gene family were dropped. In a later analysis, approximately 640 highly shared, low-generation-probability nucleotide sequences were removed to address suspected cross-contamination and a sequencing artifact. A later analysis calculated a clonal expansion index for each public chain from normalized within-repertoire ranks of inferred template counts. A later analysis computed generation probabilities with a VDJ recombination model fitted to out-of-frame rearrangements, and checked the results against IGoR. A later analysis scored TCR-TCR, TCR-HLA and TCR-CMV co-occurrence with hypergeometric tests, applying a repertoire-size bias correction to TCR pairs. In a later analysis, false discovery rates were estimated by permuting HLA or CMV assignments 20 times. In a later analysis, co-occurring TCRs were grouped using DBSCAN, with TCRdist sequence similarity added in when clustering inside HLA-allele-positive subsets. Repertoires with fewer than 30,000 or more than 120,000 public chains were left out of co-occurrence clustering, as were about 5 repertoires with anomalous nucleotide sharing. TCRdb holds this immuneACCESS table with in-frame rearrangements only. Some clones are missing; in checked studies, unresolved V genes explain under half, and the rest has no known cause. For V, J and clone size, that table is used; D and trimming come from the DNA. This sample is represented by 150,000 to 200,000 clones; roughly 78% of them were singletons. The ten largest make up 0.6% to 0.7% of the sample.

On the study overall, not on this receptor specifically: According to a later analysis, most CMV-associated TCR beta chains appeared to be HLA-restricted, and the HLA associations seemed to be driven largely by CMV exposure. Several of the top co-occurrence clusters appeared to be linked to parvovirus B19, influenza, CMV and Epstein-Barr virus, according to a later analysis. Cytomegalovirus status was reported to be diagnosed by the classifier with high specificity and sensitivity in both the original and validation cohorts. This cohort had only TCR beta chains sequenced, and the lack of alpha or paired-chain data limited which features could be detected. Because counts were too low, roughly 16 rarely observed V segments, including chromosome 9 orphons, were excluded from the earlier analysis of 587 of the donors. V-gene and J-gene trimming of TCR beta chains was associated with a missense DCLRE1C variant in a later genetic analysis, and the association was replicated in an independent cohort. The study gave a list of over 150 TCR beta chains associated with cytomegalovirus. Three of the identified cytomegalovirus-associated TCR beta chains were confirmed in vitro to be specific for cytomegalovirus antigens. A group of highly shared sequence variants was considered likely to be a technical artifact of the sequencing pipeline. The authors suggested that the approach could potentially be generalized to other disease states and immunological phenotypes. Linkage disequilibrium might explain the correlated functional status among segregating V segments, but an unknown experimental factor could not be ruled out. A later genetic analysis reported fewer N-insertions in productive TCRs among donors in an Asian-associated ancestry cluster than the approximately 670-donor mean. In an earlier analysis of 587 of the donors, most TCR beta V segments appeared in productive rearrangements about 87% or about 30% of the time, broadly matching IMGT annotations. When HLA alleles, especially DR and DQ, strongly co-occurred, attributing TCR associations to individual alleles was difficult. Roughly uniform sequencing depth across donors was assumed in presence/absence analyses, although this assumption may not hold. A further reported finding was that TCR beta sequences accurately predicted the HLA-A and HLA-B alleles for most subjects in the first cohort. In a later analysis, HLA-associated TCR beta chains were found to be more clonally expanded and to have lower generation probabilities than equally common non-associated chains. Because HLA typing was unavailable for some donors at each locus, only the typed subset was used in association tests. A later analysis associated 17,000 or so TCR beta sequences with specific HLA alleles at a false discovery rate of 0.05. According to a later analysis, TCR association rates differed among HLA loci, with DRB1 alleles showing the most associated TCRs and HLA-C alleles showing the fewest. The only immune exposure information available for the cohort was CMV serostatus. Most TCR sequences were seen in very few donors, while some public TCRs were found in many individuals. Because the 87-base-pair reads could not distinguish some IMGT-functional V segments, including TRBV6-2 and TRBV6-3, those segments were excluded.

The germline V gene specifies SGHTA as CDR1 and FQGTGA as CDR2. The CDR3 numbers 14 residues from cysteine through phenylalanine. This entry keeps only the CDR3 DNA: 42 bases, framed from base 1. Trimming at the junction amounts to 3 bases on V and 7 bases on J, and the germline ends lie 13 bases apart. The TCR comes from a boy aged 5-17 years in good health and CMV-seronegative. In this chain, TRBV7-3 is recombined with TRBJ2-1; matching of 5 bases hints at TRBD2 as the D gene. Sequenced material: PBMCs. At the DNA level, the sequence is TGTGCCAGCAGCTTTTTAGAGGGCGGTAATGAGCAGTTCTTC. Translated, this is CASSFLEGGNEQFF.